Given below is one T cell receptor (beta chain) in context. The study assigned cohorts using participant-reported clinical history. The table came from immunoSEQ multiplex PCR; TCRdb's copy has only in-frame clones and leaves some out. This sample has about 160,000 clones, with over 70% found just once. This sample is drawn from a study of blood T cell repertoires in COVID-19. Input material: PBMCs or T cells enriched from blood (not recorded which). This receptor was taken from a woman aged 45-59 years in a cohort exposed to, infected with or recovered from COVID-19 (not recorded which).

The CDR3 sequence is CASNTEGAYNSPLHF. Written as DNA, the CDR3 is TGTGCCAGTAATACCGAGGGAGCCTATAATTCACCCCTCCACTTT. The chain carries TRBV28 and TRBJ1-6, with D hard to call. Germline V lookup: CDR1 MDHEN, CDR2 SYDVKM. V lost 9 bases, J lost 2 bases, and 14 bases lay in between. The CDR3 runs 15 residues.